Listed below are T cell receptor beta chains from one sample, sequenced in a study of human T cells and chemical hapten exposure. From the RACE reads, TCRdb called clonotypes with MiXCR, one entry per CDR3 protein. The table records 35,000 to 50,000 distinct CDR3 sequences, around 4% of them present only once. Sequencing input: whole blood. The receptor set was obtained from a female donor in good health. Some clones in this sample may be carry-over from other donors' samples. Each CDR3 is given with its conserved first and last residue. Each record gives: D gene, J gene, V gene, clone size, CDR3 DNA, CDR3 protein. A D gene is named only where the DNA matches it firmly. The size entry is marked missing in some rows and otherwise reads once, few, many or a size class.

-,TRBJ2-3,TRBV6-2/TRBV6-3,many,TGTGCCAGCAGTAGGCGGGCGGGGCTCGGCACAGATACGCAGTATTTT,CASSRRAGLGTDTQYF
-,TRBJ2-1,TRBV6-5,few,TGTGCCAGCCGTCAGGGTGATGAGCAGTTCTTC,CASRQGDEQFF
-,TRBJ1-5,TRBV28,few,TGTGCCAGCAGTAGACAGGAGGGTCAGCCCCAGCATTTT,CASSRQEGQPQHF
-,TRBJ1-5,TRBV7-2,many,TGTGCCAGCAGCTTATGGCAGGGAGGAGATCAGCCCCAGCATTTT,CASSLWQGGDQPQHF
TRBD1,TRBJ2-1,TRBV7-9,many,TGTGCCAGCAGCTTACCCCGCTTAGGGACAGGGAACAATGAGCAGTTCTTC,CASSLPRLGTGNNEQFF
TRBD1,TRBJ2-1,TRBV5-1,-,TGCGCCAGCAGCTTGCCCCTTAACCCGGGACAGGGGTTGGGGAATGAGCAGTTCTTC,CASSLPLNPGQGLGNEQFF
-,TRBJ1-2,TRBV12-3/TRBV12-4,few,TGTGCCAGCAGTTTTGATGGGGGGACGCGGTATGGCTACACCTTC,CASSFDGGTRYGYTF
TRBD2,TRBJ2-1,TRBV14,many,TGTGCCAGCAGCCAAACCGGGACTAGCGGTTACAATGAGCAGTTCTTC,CASSQTGTSGYNEQFF
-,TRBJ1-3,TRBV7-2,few,TGTGCCAGCAGCTTAGCGACAGTCGCTGGAAACACCATATATTTT,CASSLATVAGNTIYF
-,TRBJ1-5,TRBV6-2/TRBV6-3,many,TGTGCCAGCAGTGTGGCAGGGGATAGCAATCAGCCCCAGCATTTT,CASSVAGDSNQPQHF
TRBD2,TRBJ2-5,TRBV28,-,TGTGCCAGCAGTTTCCCCCCCCCTAGCGGGGACCAAGAGACCCAGTACTTC,CASSFPPPSGDQETQYF
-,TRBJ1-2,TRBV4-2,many,TGTGCCAGCAGAGCGAGGGCCTATGGCTACACCTTC,CASRARAYGYTF
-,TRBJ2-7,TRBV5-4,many,TGTGCCAGCAGCTTGTTAAGGGCCCCGAACGAGCAGTACTTC,CASSLLRAPNEQYF
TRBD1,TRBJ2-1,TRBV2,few,TGTGCCAGCAGGGCCGGCACAGGGGTTGGTGAGCAGTTCTTC,CASRAGTGVGEQFF
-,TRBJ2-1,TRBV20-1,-,TGCAGTGCTACCCCTGTGGGTCGCTCCTACAATGAGCAGTTCTTC,CSATPVGRSYNEQFF
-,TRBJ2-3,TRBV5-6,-,TGTGCCAGCAGCCACTCCTGGTCTAGCACAGATACGCAGTATTTT,CASSHSWSSTDTQYF
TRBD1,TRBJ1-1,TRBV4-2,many,TGTGCCAGCAGCCAAGTCGGGTCAGGGGGCTCCGCTTTCTTT,CASSQVGSGGSAFF
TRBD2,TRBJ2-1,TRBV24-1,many,TGTGCCACCAGTGATCACCCGACTAGCGGGGCATTGGATGAGCAGTTCTTC,CATSDHPTSGALDEQFF
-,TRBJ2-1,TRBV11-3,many,TGTGCCAGCAGTTCGAGGTCCGATGAGCAGTTCTTC,CASSSRSDEQFF
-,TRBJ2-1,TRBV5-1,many,TGCGCCAGCAGCTTACAGGGTTTGTCGCTACAAGAGCAGTTCTTC,CASSLQGLSLQEQFF
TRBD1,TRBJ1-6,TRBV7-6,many,TGTGCCAGCAGCTCGGGGGGACAGGGAACCTATAATTCACCCCTCCACTTT,CASSSGGQGTYNSPLHF
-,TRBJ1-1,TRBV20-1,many,TGCAGTGCGAGGGAAGCGGGGGCTAACACTGAAGCTTTCTTT,CSAREAGANTEAFF
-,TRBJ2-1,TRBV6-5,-,TGTGCCAGCAGTTCCCGGGGGTTCAGGGACAATGAGCAGTTCTTC,CASSSRGFRDNEQFF
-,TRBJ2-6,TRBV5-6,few,TGTGCCAGCAGCCGGAGCGGGGCCAACGTCCTGACTTTC,CASSRSGANVLTF
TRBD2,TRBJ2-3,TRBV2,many,TGTGCCAGCAGCCCACTAGCGGGGGGGCCGGCAGATACGCAGTATTTT,CASSPLAGGPADTQYF
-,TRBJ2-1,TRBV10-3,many,TGTGCCATCAGTGGACAGGTCAATGAGCAGTTCTTC,CAISGQVNEQFF
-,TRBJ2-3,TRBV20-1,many,TGCAGTGCTAGTAGTGGGGACCGCACAGATACGCAGTATTTT,CSASSGDRTDTQYF
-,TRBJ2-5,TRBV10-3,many,TGTGCCATCAGTGGAGGGGGTCCCTTCCAAGAGACCCAGTACTTC,CAISGGGPFQETQYF
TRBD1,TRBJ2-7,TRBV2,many,TGTGCCAGCAGAGGGACAGCCTCCTACGAGCAGTACTTC,CASRGTASYEQYF
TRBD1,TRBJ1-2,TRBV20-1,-,TGCAGTGCTTTCGGGGGACAGGGGGCAGTTGGCTACACCTTC,CSAFGGQGAVGYTF
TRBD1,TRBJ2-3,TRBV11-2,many,TGTGCCAGCAGCCACTTCTTCGATCGACAGGGTAGGACAGATACGCAGTATTTT,CASSHFFDRQGRTDTQYF
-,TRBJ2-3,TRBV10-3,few,TGTGCCATCAGGGGGGACCACAAAGGTAGAGCAGATACGCAGTATTTT,CAIRGDHKGRADTQYF
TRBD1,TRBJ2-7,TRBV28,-,TGTGCCAGCAGTCGCGAGACTTGGGACAGGGAATTCTACGAGCAGTACTTC,CASSRETWDREFYEQYF
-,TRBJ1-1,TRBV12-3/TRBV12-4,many,TGTGCCAGCAGTCCTCAGGGTGCAATGAACACTGAAGCTTTCTTT,CASSPQGAMNTEAFF
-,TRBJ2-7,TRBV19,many,TGTGCCAGTAGTTATTATGGCGCATCCTACGAGCAGTACTTC,CASSYYGASYEQYF
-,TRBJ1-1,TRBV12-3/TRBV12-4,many,TGTGCCAGCAGCCCAGGGGATGCTGAAGCTTTCTTT,CASSPGDAEAFF
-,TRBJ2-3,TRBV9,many,TGTGCCAGCAGCCCCGCTGGGGGACGCACGGATACGCAGTATTTT,CASSPAGGRTDTQYF
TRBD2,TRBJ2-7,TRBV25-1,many,TGTGCCAGCAGTGCCCCAACTAGCGGGGGCTACGAGCAGTACTTC,CASSAPTSGGYEQYF
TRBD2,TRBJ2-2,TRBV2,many,TGTGCCAGCAGTGTTCTAGCGGGGGGGCTTACCGGGGAGCTGTTTTTT,CASSVLAGGLTGELFF
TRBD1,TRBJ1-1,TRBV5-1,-,TGCGCCAGCAGCTTTTTTAGGACAGGGGAGACTGAAGCTTTCTTT,CASSFFRTGETEAFF
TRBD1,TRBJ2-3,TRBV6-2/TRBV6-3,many,TGTGCCAGCAGTTACGACCGGGACAGGGCAACAGATACGCAGTATTTT,CASSYDRDRATDTQYF
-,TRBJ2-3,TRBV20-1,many,TGCAGTGCTAGAGATGCCTGGGTTACGCAGTATTTT,CSARDAWVTQYF
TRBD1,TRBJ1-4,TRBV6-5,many,TGTGCCAGCAGTTACTCCGGACAGGAGGACGAAAAACTGTTTTTT,CASSYSGQEDEKLFF
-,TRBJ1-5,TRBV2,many,TGTGCCAGCAGGGGGGGGCCAGGGAGCAATCAGCCCCAGCATTTT,CASRGGPGSNQPQHF
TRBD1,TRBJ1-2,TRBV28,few,TGTGCCAGCGGATCCGGGACAGGGGGTGGCTTGGGTGGCTACACCTTC,CASGSGTGGGLGGYTF
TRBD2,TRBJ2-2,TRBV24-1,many,TGTGCCACCAGTGATTCCTTAGCGGGGGACACCGGGGAGCTGTTTTTT,CATSDSLAGDTGELFF
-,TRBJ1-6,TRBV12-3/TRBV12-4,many,TGTGCCAGCAGTTTAAGAGTGCAGAGCTCCTATAATTCACCCCTCCACTTT,CASSLRVQSSYNSPLHF
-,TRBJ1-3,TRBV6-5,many,TGTGCCAGCGGCCAGGATTCTGGAAACACCATATATTTT,CASGQDSGNTIYF
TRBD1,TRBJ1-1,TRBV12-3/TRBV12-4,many,TGTGCCAGCCATGAAACAGGGGACTTAGGAGCTTTCTTT,CASHETGDLGAFF
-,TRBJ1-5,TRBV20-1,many,TGCAGTGCTAGGAGGGGGGGAGGATCCCCTAATCAGCCCCAGCATTTT,CSARRGGGSPNQPQHF
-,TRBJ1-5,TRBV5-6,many,TGTGCCAGCAGCTCCGTTGGTAATCAGCCCCAGCATTTT,CASSSVGNQPQHF
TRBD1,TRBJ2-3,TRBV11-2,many,TGTGCCAGCAGCTTATCCTTGACAGGGGTTGGAACAGATACGCAGTATTTT,CASSLSLTGVGTDTQYF
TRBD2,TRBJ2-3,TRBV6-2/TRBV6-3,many,TGTGCCAGCAGTCGCGGGGGGGCCGAAGATACGCAGTATTTT,CASSRGGAEDTQYF
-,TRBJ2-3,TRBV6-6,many,TGTGCCAGCCGCAGGAGGGGGTACGGGGTAGATACGCAGTATTTT,CASRRRGYGVDTQYF
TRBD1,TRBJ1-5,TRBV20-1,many,TGCAGTGCTAGAGATCTAGGCAGGGGGCGGGATCAGCCCCAGCATTTT,CSARDLGRGRDQPQHF
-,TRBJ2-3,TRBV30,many,TGTGCCTGGAGTGCGTTAGCCCCGGGTTCAGATACGCAGTATTTT,CAWSALAPGSDTQYF
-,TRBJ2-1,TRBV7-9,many,TGTGCCAGCAGCCCGCCGCGGACCGTCGATGAGCAGTTCTTC,CASSPPRTVDEQFF
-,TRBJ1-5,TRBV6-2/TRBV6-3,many,TGTGCCAGCTCCAGACAATTACCGGGGGCGAGGGGCAATCAGCCCCAGCATTTT,CASSRQLPGARGNQPQHF
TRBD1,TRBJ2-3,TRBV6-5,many,TGTGCCAGCAGCCGACCCGGACAGGGCACAGATACGCAGTATTTT,CASSRPGQGTDTQYF